The 14 T cell receptor beta chains below all came from one sample that was sequenced in a study of blood T cell repertoires in COVID-19 (dated by TCRdb to about 2020). The method behind the library was the immunoSEQ multiplex PCR assay. In its TCRdb copy, this immuneACCESS table keeps in-frame sequences only and misses some clones. Where compared with another copy, unresolved V genes explain less than half of these, and the others have no known cause. In this sample the table shows fewer than 200,000 clones, around nine tenths of which occur a single time. The ten largest clones represent over 0.7% of the sample. Sequenced sample: peripheral blood. These receptors were collected from a woman aged 18-30 years who had recovered from COVID-19.

This chain joins TRBV15 and TRBJ1-2; 8 bases align to TRBD1. The length of the CDR3 is 15 residues. CDR1 is LNHNV and CDR2 is YYDKDF in the germline V gene (reference sequence). J gave up 6 bases and V 0 bases, and 6 bases lay outside the gene matches. DNA of the CDR3: TGTGCCACCAGCAGAGATCCGGACAGGGTGAATGGCTACACCTTC. It codes for CATSRDPDRVNGYTF.

This chain joins TRBV6-5 and TRBJ1-1; weak D call: TRBD1 (6 bases). CDR1 is MNHEY, CDR2 SVGAGI, per germline. V lost 2 bases, J lost 8 bases, and 6 bases lay in between. This CDR3 comprises 11 residues. DNA for the CDR3: TGTGCCAGCAGTTACGGGGGCGAAGCTTTCTTT. Translation gives CASSYGGEAFF.

J is TRBJ2-1 and V is TRBV7-2, with D perhaps TRBD1 (6 bases). Between the trimmed V and J ends, which lost 1 base and 4 bases, there was a span of 8 bases. The length of the CDR3 is 14 residues. The germline CDR1 and CDR2 sequences are SGHTA and FQGNSA. Here the CDR3 reads CASSLGGQYNEQFF. Here the CDR3 DNA reads TGTGCCAGCAGCTTAGGGGGGCAATACAATGAGCAGTTCTTC. The full variable domain, rest sourced from reference TRBV7-2 and TRBJ2-1, is GAGVSQSPSNKVTEKGKDVELRCDPISGHTALYWYRQSLGQGLEFLIYFQGNSAPDKSGLPSDRFSAERTGGSVSTLTIQRTQQEDSAVYLCASSLGGQYNEQFFGPGTRLTVL.

This chain joins TRBV7-2 and TRBJ2-1; D gene uncertain. V was trimmed by 1 base and J by 0 bases, leaving 10 bases between them. Germline CDR1 and CDR2: SGHTA and FQGNSA. The CDR3 runs 16 residues. For the CDR3, the DNA is TGTGCCAGCAGCTTAGTAGCCCCCCTCTCCTACAATGAGCAGTTCTTC. Translated: CASSLVAPLSYNEQFF.

This clone was observed many times. This chain connects TRBV5-1 to TRBJ2-7, with a weak D call TRBD2 (5 bases). This CDR3 has 15 residues. Germline loops: CDR1 SGHRS, CDR2 YFSETQ. V lost 0 bases to trimming and J lost 0 bases, with 10 bases between them. The CDR3: CASSLDPGYSYEQYF. Here the CDR3 DNA reads TGCGCCAGCAGCTTGGATCCGGGGTACTCCTACGAGCAGTACTTC.

This clone appeared a single time. The chain has TRBV2 and TRBJ1-2, with D tentatively TRBD1 (6 bases). V gave up 6 bases and J gave up 0 bases, with 8 bases separating them. The length of the CDR3 is 13 residues. Germline CDR1 SNHLY, CDR2 FYNNEI. CDR3 nucleotide sequence: TGTGCCAGCAGACAGGGAGCTAACTATGGCTACACCTTC. Translated: CASRQGANYGYTF.

The chain has TRBV3-1 (or the pseudogene TRBV3-2) and TRBJ2-3; unclear D gene. The CDR3 covers 11 residues. Germline V lookup: CDR1 LGHDT, CDR2 YNNKEL (reference sequence). V was cut by 4 bases and J by 6 bases, with 5 bases left in between. The CDR3 DNA reads TGTGCCAGCAGCCCCTTGGATACGCAGTATTTT. Amino acid sequence: CASSPLDTQYF.

The V call is TRBV24-1, the J call TRBJ2-1; 8 bases are shared with TRBD2. The CDR3 is 15 residues long. Trimming at V came to 0 bases and at J to 6 bases, leaving 3 bases not matched to a gene. The germline V gene has CDR1 KGHDR and CDR2 SFDVKD. The CDR3 DNA reads as TGTGCCACCAGTGATTTGCGACTAGCGTTCAATGAGCAGTTCTTC. Its protein product is CATSDLRLAFNEQFF.

The V and J genes are TRBV5-5 and TRBJ1-1; a possible D gene is TRBD1 (5 bases). V gave up 1 base and J gave up 0 bases, with 13 bases separating them. Germline CDR1 reads SGHKS; CDR2 reads YYEKEE (reference sequence). There are 16 residues in the CDR3. Here the CDR3 DNA reads TGTGCCAGCAGCTTGTCCCCGACAGTAATGAACACTGAAGCTTTCTTT. Residues: CASSLSPTVMNTEAFF. The whole variable domain, filled in from reference TRBV5-5 and TRBJ1-1, reads DAGVTQSPTHLIKTRGQQVTLRCSPISGHKSVSWYQQVLGQGPQFIFQYYEKEERGRGNFPDRFSARQFPNYSSELNVNALLLGDSALYLCASSLSPTVMNTEAFFGQGTRLTVV.

V usage is TRBV28 and J usage is TRBJ1-5; 8 positions match TRBD1. This CDR3 comprises 14 residues. The ends lost 3 bases at V and 5 bases at J; junction bases unmatched: 3. CDR1 is MDHEN and CDR2 is SYDVKM in the germline V gene. In nucleotides, the CDR3 is TGTGCCAGCAGTTTCCCGGACAGGGATCAGCCCCAGCATTTT. Translation gives CASSFPDRDQPQHF.

The chain employs TRBV5-4 and TRBJ2-1, with TRBD2 matching 9 bases. The CDR3 has 15 residues. CDR1 and CDR2 (germline): SGHNT, YYREEE (reference sequence). Unmatched junction bases numbered 11, after V lost 7 bases and J lost 6 bases. CDR3 in DNA: TGTGCCAGCGGAATCGGGACTAGCTACTCCAATGAGCAGTTCTTC. This translates into CASGIGTSYSNEQFF.

This clone was observed a single time. The V call is TRBV29-1, the J call TRBJ2-7; TRBD2 is a possible D gene (5 bases). Trimming left V 0 bases short and J 4 bases short, with 16 bases between. The germline gives CDR1 SQVTM, CDR2 ANQGSEA. CDR3 length: 15 amino acids. The CDR3 sequence: CSVEEGGGLGYEQYF. CDR3 DNA sequence: TGCAGCGTTGAAGAGGGTGGAGGCCTCGGGTACGAGCAGTACTTC.

This chain connects TRBV5-1 to TRBJ2-7, with D possibly being TRBD2 (6 bases). This CDR3 comprises 16 residues. Trimming shortened V by 0 bases and J by 0 bases, and 13 bases separated the two germline ends. The germline CDR1 and CDR2 sequences are SGHRS and YFSETQ. The CDR3 sequence: CASSLAAGPSSYEQYV. In DNA form, the CDR3 reads TGCGCCAGCAGCTTGGCAGCGGGCCCAAGCTCCTACGAGCAGTACGTC.

The V call is TRBV11-3, the J call TRBJ2-3; 7 bases map to TRBD2. The CDR3 has 14 residues. The trim removed 2 bases at V and 5 bases at J, leaving 4 bases unmatched. The germline V gene encodes CDR1 SGHNT and CDR2 YENEEA. The chain's CDR3 is CASSLTGEGDTQYF. The CDR3 DNA sequence: TGTGCCAGCAGCTTAACCGGGGAGGGAGATACGCAGTATTTT. Together with reference TRBV11-3 and TRBJ2-3, the CDR3 gives the full variable domain: EAGVVQSPRYKIIEKKQPVAFWCNPISGHNTLYWYLQNLGQGPELLIRYENEEAVDDSQLPKDRFSAERLKGVDSTLKIQPAELGDSAVYLCASSLTGEGDTQYFGPGTRLTVL.